The rows below give T cell receptor beta chains drawn from one sample of a study of cytomegalovirus exposure and HLA in healthy donors. Generated by immunoSEQ multiplex PCR, the TCRdb table keeps only in-frame clones and is missing some. The sample gives 150,000 to 200,000 clones, over 60% of which show up once; 3.1% is in the top ten. The specimen was PBMCs. These receptors were taken from a woman aged 40-49 years in good health and CMV-seronegative. Each CDR3 is given with its conserved first and last residue. A D gene is named only where the DNA matches it firmly. A row's size may be missing; if present it is once, few, many or a size class.

TRBJ2-1,TRBV18,.,.,TGTGCCAGCTCATCGACAGTAAATGAGCAGTTCTTC,CASSSTVNEQFF
TRBJ2-2,TRBV28,.,.,TGTGCCAGCACTCCGGTCCTAAACGGGGAGAACACCGGGGAGCTGTTTTTT,CASTPVLNGENTGELFF
TRBJ2-7,TRBV6-1,.,.,TGTGCCAGCAGTGTTCAGGGCGGCAACGAGCAGTACTTC,CASSVQGGNEQYF
TRBJ2-2,TRBV5-1,TRBD1,.,TGCGCCAGCAGCTTGATGGGACAGGGGGCCGGGGAGCTGTTTTTT,CASSLMGQGAGELFF
TRBJ1-1,TRBV29-1,.,.,TGCACCTGTGCAGGTAACACTGAAGCTTTCTTT,CTCAGNTEAFF
TRBJ1-1,TRBV6-5,.,.,TGTGCCAGCAGTTACCAGGGGTGGAACACTGAAGCTTTCTTT,CASSYQGWNTEAFF
TRBJ1-2,TRBV15,.,.,TGTGCCACCAGCAGCCTTGACAGGTCTCTTGAGGGTGGCTACACCTTC,CATSSLDRSLEGGYTF
TRBJ1-6,TRBV28,TRBD1,.,TGTGCCAGCAGACCGGGACAGACAAATTCACCCCTCCACTTT,CASRPGQTNSPLHF
TRBJ1-1,TRBV5-1,.,.,TGCGCCAGCAGCTTGGTGGGGGGGCGAGACACTGAAGCTTTCTTT,CASSLVGGRDTEAFF
TRBJ2-5,TRBV13,.,.,TGTGCCAGCAGCCAATACAGGGTGGGGGAGACCCAGTACTTC,CASSQYRVGETQYF
TRBJ1-3,TRBV7-9,TRBD1,.,TGTGCCAGCAGCCGGACAGGGCGCTCTGGAAACACCATATATTTT,CASSRTGRSGNTIYF
TRBJ2-6,TRBV9,.,.,TGTGCCAGCAGCGTGGCGGGGCTTGGTGGGGCCAACGTCCTGACTTTC,CASSVAGLGGANVLTF
TRBJ1-1,TRBV5-1,.,.,TGCGCCAGCAGCTACAGCGGCGACACTGAAGCTTTCTTT,CASSYSGDTEAFF
TRBJ2-1,TRBV5-6,TRBD2,.,TGTGCCAGCAGCTTGGTGGGACTAGACAATGAGCAGTTCTTC,CASSLVGLDNEQFF
TRBJ2-1,TRBV6-5,.,.,TGTGCCAGCAGTTACTACAAACAGAGTGAGCAGTTCTTC,CASSYYKQSEQFF
TRBJ1-2,TRBV7-9,.,once,TGTTCCAGCAGCTTATCGGGGGGCAATGGCTACACCTTC,CSSSLSGGNGYTF
TRBJ1-2,TRBV4-1,.,.,TGCGCCAGCAGCCAAGATCAACTCCCTAACTATGGCTACACCTTC,CASSQDQLPNYGYTF
TRBJ2-3,TRBV7-9,.,.,TGTGCCAGCAGCTTATTACAAGATACGCAGTATTTT,CASSLLQDTQYF
TRBJ2-2,TRBV5-1,.,.,TGCGCCAGCAGCCTATCCGACACCGGGGAGCTGTTTTTT,CASSLSDTGELFF
TRBJ2-5,TRBV15,TRBD1,.,TGTGCCACCAGCAGCCGTGGACAGGGGGGAGAGACCCAGTACTTC,CATSSRGQGGETQYF
TRBJ1-4,TRBV5-1,TRBD1,once,TGCGCCAGCAAACAGTGGACAGGGAATGAAAAACTGTTTTTT,CASKQWTGNEKLFF
TRBJ2-2,TRBV5-1,.,.,TGCGCCAGCAGCTTGAGCTCAGCGGGCGGGGAGCTGTTTTTT,CASSLSSAGGELFF
TRBJ2-1,TRBV19,.,.,TGTGCCAGTAGTCCGTTCTCAGGGCCTGGAAAATATTACAATGAGCAGTTCTTC,CASSPFSGPGKYYNEQFF
TRBJ2-5,TRBV27,.,.,TGTGCCAGCAGTTCTCGGGGGACTCGCCAAGAGACCCAGTACTTC,CASSSRGTRQETQYF
TRBJ2-1,TRBV7-2,.,.,TGTGCCAGCAGCTTAGGACGGGGGAACAATGAGCAGTTCTTC,CASSLGRGNNEQFF
TRBJ2-5,TRBV7-9,TRBD2,.,TGTGCCAGCAGCTTACTGACTAGCGGGGGGCAAGAGACCCAGTACTTC,CASSLLTSGGQETQYF
TRBJ2-4,TRBV29-1,TRBD2,.,TGCAGCGCCCGGGGGGTAGCCAAAAACATTCAGTACTTC,CSARGVAKNIQYF
TRBJ1-6,TRBV5-8,.,.,TGTGCCAGCAGCTTGGCCAGAAGCGTCGCTCACTTT,CASSLARSVAHF
TRBJ1-1,TRBV5-1,.,.,TGCGCCAGCAGGACGGGGGGAGGGACTGAAGCTTTCTTT,CASRTGGGTEAFF
TRBJ1-1,TRBV7-9,.,.,TGTGCCAGCAGACAGTCAACGAACACTGAAGCTTTCTTT,CASRQSTNTEAFF
TRBJ1-1,TRBV5-1,.,once,TGCGCCAGCAGCTTGTCAGGGTCTGACACTGAAGCTTTCTTT,CASSLSGSDTEAFF
TRBJ1-5,TRBV4-1,TRBD1,.,TGCGCCAGCAGCCAAGGGGACAGTTCCCCTATCGACAATCAGCCCCAGCATTTT,CASSQGDSSPIDNQPQHF
TRBJ1-6,TRBV5-5,.,once,TGTGCCAGCAGGTTGATCGAGGGCTCCTATAATTCACCCCTCCACTTT,CASRLIEGSYNSPLHF
TRBJ1-2,TRBV27,TRBD1,.,TGTGCCAGCAGTTTGACAGGGGGCATCTATGGCTACACCTTC,CASSLTGGIYGYTF
TRBJ2-7,TRBV4-1,.,few,TGCGCCAGCAGCCACCCTGGAGGGGGGGGGTACGAGCAGTACTTC,CASSHPGGGGYEQYF
TRBJ1-5,TRBV4-1,.,.,TGCGCCAGCAGCCAAGTTCGAATTTTTGGAGGTAGCAATCAGCCCCAGCATTTT,CASSQVRIFGGSNQPQHF
TRBJ1-4,TRBV5-1,.,.,TGCGCCAGCAGCGGGGCTACAGGCTTGGGTGAAAAACTGTTTTTT,CASSGATGLGEKLFF
TRBJ1-3,TRBV29-1,.,.,TGCAGCGCCCAAGACAGGTTGAGAGGAAACACCATATATTTT,CSAQDRLRGNTIYF
TRBJ1-6,TRBV6-4,TRBD1,.,TGTGCCAGCAGTGCCAGACAGGGTCGGTCACCCCTCCACTTT,CASSARQGRSPLHF
TRBJ1-2,TRBV27,TRBD1,.,TGTGCCAGCAGGGCCGTGCTGCGTAGGACAGGGTCTGGTCTGGGCTATGGCTACACCTTC,CASRAVLRRTGSGLGYGYTF
TRBJ1-1,TRBV6-1,.,few,TGTGCCAGCAGGCCATCAGGGTCCACTGAAGCTTTCTTT,CASRPSGSTEAFF
TRBJ1-5,TRBV5-1,.,.,TGCGCCAGCAGTTCCCGACAGACGACCTATAGCAATCAGCCCCAGCATTTT,CASSSRQTTYSNQPQHF
TRBJ1-2,TRBV19,TRBD1,once,TGTGCCAGTAGTATAGCGAAGGGACAGGGACTCGACGGCTACACCTTC,CASSIAKGQGLDGYTF
TRBJ2-5,TRBV4-1,.,.,TGCGCCAGCAGCCAGGGGAGAGGGGGCCAAGAGACCCAGTACTTC,CASSQGRGGQETQYF
TRBJ1-2,TRBV27,TRBD1,.,TGTGCCACCGCCTCCGGGACAGGGGGATATGGCTACACCTTC,CATASGTGGYGYTF
TRBJ2-3,TRBV4-1,.,few,TGCGCCAGCAGCCGGTTACTAGCAGATACGCAGTATTTT,CASSRLLADTQYF
TRBJ1-4,TRBV7-9,TRBD1,.,TGTGCCAGCAGCTCAGACAGGGGGCTTAAAGCAACTAATGAAAAACTGTTTTTT,CASSSDRGLKATNEKLFF
TRBJ1-1,TRBV28,.,.,TGTGCCAGCAGGTTTGCAGGGGAAGCTTTCTTT,CASRFAGEAFF
TRBJ2-1,TRBV6-1,.,.,TGTGCCAGCAGTGGCCTAGCTTCTGGACCCGAGCAGTTCTTC,CASSGLASGPEQFF
TRBJ2-7,TRBV28,TRBD1,.,TGTGCCAGCAGTTCCGAAGGGGGCTTAGTCTACGAGCAGTACTTC,CASSSEGGLVYEQYF
TRBJ2-2,TRBV5-6,.,.,TGTGCCAGCAGCTTGCCGGGAGCGAACACCGGGGAGCTGTTTTTT,CASSLPGANTGELFF
TRBJ2-5,TRBV6-5,.,.,TGTGCCAGCAGTCCCGGTTGGGAGCAGTACTTC,CASSPGWEQYF
TRBJ1-5,TRBV19,.,.,TGTGCCAGTAGTATACGGGGGAGTGGGAGCAATCAGCCCCAGCATTTT,CASSIRGSGSNQPQHF
TRBJ2-5,TRBV4-2,TRBD2,.,TGTGCCAGCAGCCAAGGACTAGCGGGGGGAGAGACCCAGTACTTC,CASSQGLAGGETQYF
TRBJ1-2,TRBV5-1,.,once,TGCGCCAGCAGCGTAGACAGGCCCTATGGCTACACCTTC,CASSVDRPYGYTF